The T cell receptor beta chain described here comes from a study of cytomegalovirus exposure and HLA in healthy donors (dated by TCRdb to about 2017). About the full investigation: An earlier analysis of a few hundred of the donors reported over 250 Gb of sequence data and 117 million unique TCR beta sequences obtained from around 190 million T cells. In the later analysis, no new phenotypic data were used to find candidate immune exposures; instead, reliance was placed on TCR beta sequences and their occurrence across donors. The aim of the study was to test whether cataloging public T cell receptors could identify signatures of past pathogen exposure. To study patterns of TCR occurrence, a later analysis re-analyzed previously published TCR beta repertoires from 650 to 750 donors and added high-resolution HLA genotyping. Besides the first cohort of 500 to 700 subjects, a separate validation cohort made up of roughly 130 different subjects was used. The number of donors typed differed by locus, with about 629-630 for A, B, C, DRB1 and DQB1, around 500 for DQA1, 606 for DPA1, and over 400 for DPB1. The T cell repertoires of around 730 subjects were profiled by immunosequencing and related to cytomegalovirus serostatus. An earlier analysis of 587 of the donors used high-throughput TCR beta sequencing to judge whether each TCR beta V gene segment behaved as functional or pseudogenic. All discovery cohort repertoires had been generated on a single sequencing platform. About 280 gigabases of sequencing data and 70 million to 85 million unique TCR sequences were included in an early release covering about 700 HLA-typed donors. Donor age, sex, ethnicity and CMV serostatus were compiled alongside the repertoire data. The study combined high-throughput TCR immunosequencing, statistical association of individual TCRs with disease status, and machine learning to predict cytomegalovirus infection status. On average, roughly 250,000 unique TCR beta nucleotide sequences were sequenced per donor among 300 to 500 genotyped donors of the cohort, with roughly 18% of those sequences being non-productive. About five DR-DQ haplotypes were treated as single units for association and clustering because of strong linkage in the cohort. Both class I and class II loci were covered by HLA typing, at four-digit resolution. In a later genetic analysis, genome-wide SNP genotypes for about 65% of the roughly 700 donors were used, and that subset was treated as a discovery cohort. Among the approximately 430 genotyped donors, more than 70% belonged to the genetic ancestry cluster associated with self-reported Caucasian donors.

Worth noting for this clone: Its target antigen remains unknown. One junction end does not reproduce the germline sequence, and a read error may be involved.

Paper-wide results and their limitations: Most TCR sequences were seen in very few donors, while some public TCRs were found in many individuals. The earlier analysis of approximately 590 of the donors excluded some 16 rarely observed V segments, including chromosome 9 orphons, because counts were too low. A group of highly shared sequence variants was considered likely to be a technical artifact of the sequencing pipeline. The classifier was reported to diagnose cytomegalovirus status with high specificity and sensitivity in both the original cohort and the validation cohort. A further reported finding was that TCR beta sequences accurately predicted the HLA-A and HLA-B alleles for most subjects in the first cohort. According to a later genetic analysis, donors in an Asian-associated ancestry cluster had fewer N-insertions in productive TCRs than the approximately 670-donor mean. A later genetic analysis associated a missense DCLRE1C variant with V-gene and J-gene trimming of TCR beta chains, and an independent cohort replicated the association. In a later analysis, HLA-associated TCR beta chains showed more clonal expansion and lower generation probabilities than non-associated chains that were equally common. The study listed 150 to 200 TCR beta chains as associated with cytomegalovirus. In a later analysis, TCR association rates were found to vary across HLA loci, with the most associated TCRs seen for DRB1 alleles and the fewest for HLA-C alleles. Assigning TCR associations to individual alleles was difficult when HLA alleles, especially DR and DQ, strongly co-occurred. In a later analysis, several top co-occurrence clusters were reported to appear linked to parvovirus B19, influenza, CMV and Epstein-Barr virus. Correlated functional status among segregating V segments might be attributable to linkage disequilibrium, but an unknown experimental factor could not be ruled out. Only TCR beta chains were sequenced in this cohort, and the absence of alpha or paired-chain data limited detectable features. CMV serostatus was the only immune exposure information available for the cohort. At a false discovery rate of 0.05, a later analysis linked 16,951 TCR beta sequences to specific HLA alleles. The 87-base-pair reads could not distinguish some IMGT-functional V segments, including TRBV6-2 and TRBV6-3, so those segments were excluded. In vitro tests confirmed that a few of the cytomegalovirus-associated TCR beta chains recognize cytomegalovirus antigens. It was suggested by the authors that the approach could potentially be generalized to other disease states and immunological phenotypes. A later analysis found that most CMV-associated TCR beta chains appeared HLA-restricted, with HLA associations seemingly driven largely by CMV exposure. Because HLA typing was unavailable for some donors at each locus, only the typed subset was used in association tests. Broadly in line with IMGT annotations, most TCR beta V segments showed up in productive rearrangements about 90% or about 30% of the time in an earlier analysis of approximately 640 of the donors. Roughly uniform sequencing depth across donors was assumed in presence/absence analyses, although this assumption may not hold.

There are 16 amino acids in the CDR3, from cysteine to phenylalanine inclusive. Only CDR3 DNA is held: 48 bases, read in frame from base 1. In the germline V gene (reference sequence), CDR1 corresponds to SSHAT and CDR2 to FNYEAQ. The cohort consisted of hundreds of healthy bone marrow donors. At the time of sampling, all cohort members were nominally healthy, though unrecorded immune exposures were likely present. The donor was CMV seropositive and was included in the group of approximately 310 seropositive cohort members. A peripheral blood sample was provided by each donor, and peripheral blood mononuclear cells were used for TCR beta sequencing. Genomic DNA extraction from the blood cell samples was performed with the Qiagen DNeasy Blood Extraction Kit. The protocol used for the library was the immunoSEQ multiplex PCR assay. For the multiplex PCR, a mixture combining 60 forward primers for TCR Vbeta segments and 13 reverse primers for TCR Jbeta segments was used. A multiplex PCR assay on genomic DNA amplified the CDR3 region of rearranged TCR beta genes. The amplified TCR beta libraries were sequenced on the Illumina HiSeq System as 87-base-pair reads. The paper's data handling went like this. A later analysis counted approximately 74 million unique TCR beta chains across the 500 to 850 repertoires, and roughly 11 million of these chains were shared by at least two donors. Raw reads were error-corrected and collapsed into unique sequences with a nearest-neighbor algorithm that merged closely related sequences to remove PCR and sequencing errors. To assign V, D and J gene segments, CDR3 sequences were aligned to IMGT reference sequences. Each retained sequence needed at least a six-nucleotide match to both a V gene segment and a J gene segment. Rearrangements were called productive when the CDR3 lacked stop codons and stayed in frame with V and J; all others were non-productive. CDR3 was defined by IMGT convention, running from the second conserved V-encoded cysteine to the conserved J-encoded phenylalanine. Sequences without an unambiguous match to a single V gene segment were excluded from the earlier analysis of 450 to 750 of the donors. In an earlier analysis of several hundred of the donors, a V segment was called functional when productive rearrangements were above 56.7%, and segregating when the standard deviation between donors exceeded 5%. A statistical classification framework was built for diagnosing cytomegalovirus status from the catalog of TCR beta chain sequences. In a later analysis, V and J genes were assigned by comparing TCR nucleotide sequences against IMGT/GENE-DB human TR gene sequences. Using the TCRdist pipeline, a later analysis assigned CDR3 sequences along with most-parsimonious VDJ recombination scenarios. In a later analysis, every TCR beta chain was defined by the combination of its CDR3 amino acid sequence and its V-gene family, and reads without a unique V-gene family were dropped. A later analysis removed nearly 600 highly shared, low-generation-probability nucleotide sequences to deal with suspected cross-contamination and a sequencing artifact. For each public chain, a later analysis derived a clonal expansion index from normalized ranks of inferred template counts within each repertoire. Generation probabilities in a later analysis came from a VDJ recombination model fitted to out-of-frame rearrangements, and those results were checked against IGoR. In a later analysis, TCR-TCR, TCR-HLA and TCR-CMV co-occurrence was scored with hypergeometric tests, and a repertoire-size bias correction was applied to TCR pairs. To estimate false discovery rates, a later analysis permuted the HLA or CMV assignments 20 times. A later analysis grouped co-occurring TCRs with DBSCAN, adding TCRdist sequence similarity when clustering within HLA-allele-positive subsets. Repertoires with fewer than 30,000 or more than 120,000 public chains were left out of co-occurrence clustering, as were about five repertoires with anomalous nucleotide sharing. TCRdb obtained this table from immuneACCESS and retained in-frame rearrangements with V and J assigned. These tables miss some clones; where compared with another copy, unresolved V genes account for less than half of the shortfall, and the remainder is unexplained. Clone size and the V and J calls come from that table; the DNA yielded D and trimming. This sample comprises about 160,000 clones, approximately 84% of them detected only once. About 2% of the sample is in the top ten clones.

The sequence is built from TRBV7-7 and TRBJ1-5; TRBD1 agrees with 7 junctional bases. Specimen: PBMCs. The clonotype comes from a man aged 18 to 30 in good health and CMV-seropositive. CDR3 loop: CASSFPRDRLDQPQHF. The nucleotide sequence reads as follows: TGTGCTAGCAGCTTCCCCCGGGACAGACTAGATCAGCCCCAGCATTTT.